This entry features one T cell receptor beta chain sequence. Patients at the Seattle site were enrolled during active infection and followed longitudinally. Per the authors' pipeline: Cell counts per sample came from amplifying reference gene primers. Using immunoSEQ multiplex PCR, the repertoire was profiled, and TCRdb retains in-frame clones only, with some absent. The DNA gave D and trimming, while V, J and clone size come from that table. The sample carries fewer than 450,000 clones, approximately 87% recorded once. This record comes from a study of blood T cell repertoires in COVID-19. Study information: In each case, the material was cDNA or gDNA derived from T cells, B-cell-depleted T cells, or PBMCs.

Germline CDR1 is KGHDR and CDR2 is SFDVKD. J was trimmed by 2 bases and V by 3 bases; bases with no gene match: 8. This CDR3 contains 17 residues. The gene calls are TRBV24-1 and TRBJ2-3, with 9 positions matching TRBD1. This TCR derives from a woman in her forties or fifties with COVID-19, enrolled during active disease. Sequenced sample: peripheral blood. CDR3 in amino acids: CATSDAPGTGHTDTQYF. DNA for the CDR3: TGTGCCACCAGTGATGCCCCCGGGACAGGGCACACAGATACGCAGTATTTT.